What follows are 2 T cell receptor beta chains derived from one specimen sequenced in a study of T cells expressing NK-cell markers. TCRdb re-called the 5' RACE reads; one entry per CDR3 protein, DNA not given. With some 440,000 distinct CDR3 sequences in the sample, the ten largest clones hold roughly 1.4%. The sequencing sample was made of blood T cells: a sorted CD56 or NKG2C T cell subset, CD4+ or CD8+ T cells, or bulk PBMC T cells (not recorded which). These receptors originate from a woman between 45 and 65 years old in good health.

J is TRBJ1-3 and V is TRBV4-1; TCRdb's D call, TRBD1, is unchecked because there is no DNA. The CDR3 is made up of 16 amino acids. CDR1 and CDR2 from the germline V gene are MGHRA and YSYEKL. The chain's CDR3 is CASSQAPRGYGNTIYF.

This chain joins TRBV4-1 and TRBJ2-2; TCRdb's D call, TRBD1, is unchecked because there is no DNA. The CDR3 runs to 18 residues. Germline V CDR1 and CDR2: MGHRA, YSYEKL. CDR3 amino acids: CASSQQGTGSTRGGELFF.